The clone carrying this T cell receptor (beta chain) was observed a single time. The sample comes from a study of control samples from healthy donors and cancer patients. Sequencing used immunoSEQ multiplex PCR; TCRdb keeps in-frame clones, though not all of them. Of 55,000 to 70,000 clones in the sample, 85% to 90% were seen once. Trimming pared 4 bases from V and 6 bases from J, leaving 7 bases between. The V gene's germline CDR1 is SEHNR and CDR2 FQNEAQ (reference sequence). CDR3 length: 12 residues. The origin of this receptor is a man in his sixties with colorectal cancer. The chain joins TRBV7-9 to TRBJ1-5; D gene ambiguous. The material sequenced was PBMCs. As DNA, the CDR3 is TGTGCCAGCAGCTCTACAGCTCAGCCCCAGCATTTT. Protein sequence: CASSSTAQPQHF.